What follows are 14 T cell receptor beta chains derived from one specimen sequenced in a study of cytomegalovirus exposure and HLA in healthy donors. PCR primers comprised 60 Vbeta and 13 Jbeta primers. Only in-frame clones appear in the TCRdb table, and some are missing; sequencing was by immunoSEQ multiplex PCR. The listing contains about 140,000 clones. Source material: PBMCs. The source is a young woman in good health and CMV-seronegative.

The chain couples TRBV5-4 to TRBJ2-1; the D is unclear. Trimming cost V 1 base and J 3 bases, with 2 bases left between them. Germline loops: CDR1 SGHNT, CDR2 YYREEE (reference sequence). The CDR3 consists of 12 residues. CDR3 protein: CASSLYYNEQFF. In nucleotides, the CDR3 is TGTGCCAGCAGCTTGTACTACAATGAGCAGTTCTTC.

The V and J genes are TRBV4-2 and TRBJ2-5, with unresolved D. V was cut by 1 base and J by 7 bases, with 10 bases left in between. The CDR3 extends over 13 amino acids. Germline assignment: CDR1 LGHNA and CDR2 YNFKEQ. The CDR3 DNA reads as TGTGCCAGCAGCCAAGTAGCCCTCGGGACCCAGTACTTC. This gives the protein CASSQVALGTQYF.

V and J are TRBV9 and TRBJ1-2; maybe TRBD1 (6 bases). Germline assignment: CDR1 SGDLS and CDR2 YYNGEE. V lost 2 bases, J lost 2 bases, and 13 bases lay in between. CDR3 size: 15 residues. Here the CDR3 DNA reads TGTGCCAGCAGCGTCAATAAGGGACAAAACTATGGCTACACCTTC. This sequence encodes CASSVNKGQNYGYTF.

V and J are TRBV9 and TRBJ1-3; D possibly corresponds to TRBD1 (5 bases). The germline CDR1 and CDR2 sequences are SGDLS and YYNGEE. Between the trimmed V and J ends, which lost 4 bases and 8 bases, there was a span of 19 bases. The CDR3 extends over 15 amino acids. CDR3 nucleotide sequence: TGTGCCAGCAGCACCACTCCGGGGGGGAGTGACACCATATATTTT. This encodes CASSTTPGGSDTIYF. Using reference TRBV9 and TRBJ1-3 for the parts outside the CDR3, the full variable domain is DSGVTQTPKHLITATGQRVTLRCSPRSGDLSVYWYQQSLDQGLQFLIQYYNGEERAKGNILERFSAQQFPDLHSELNLSSLELGDSALYFCASSTTPGGSDTIYFGEGSWLTVV.

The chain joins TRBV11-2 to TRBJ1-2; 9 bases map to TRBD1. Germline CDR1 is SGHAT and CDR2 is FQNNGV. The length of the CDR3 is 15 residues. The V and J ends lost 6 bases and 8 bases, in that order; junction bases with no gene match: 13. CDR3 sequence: CASRPPGQGSRGYTF. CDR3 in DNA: TGTGCCAGCAGGCCTCCGGGACAGGGTTCTCGAGGCTACACCTTC.

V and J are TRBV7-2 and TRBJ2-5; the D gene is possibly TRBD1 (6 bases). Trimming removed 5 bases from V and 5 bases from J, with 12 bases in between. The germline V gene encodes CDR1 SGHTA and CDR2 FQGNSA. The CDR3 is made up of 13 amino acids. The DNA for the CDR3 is TGTGCCAGCAGCCGAGGGGGTGTGGAGACCCAGTACTTC. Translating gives CASSRGGVETQYF.

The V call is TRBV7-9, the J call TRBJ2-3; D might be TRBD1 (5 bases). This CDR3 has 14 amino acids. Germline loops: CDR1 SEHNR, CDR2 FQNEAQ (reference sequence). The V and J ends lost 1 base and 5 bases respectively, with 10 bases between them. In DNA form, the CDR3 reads TGTGCCAGCAGCTTAGGAACAGGTGGAGATACGCAGTATTTT. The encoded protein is CASSLGTGGDTQYF.

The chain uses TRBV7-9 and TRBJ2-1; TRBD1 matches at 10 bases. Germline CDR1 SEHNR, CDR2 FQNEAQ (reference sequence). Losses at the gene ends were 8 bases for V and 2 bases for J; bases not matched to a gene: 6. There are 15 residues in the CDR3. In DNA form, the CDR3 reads TGTGCCAGCGGAACCGGGACAGGGGCCTACAATGAGCAGTTCTTC. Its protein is CASGTGTGAYNEQFF.

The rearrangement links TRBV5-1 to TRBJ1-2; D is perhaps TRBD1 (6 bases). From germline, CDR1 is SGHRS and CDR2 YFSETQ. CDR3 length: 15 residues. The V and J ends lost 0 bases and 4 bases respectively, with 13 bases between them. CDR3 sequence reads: CASSLAPGHPYGYTF. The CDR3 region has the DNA TGCGCCAGCAGCTTGGCCCCGGGACACCCCTATGGCTACACCTTC.

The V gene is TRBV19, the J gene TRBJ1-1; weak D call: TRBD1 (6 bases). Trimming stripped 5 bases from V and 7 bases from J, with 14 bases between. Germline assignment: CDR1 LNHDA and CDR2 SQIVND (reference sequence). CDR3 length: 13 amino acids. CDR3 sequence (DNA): TGTGCCAGTAGTTTTCAGGGGCGAAATGAAGCTTTCTTT. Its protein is CASSFQGRNEAFF.

CDR3: CASSKVRGIHTEAFF. The CDR3, as DNA: TGTGCCAGCAGCAAAGTGAGGGGGATTCACACTGAAGCTTTCTTT. This chain connects TRBV6-5 to TRBJ1-1, with D possibly matching TRBD1 (6 bases). The length of the CDR3 is 15 residues. The germline V gene encodes CDR1 MNHEY and CDR2 SVGAGI. Trimming took off 6 bases at V and 3 bases at J, with 17 bases between the two ends.

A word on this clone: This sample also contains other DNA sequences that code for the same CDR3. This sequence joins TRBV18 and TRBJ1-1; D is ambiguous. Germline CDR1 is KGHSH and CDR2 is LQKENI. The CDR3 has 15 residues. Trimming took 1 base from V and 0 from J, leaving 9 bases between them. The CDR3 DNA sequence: TGTGCCAGCTCACCACAGGCACAGATGAACACTGAAGCTTTCTTT. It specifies CASSPQAQMNTEAFF.

The CDR3 loop is CASSFGLGEDTQYF. CDR3 bases: TGCGCCAGCAGCTTCGGACTAGGCGAAGATACGCAGTATTTT. V is TRBV5-1 and J is TRBJ2-3, with TRBD2 matching 7 bases. Germline CDR1 reads SGHRS; CDR2 reads YFSETQ. The CDR3 is 14 amino acids. V trimming: 2 bases; J trimming: 5 bases; junction bases outside the gene matches: 5.

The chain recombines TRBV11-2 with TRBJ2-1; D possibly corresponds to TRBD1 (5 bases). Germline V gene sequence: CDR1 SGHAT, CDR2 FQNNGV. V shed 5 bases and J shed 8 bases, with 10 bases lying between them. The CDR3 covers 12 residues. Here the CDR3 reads CASSARAYEQFF. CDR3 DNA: TGTGCCAGCAGCGCCAGGGCCTATGAGCAGTTCTTC.